The 3 T cell receptor beta chains reported below all come from one sample, sequenced in a study of regulatory T cells in long-lasting Graves disease. Building the TCR beta libraries relied on iRepertoire HTBI primers, and CDR3 regions underwent Arm-PCR. A single record per CDR3 protein comes from TCRdb applying MiXCR to the multiplex PCR reads. The sample yields 350,000 to 500,000 distinct CDR3 sequences, around 17% seen once. This sample's time point: newly diagnosed GD, antithyroid drugs for less than 3 months. The TCR library was prepared using RNA isolated from PBMCs. The same sample was also studied in work on T cells in Graves' hyperthyroidism and ophthalmopathy.

This sample comprised peripheral blood mononuclear cells (PBMCs), obtained at new diagnosis, from a patient treated with antithyroid drugs. Receptors were obtained from a woman younger than 30 with Graves disease.

This clonotype has at least ten counts. As DNA, the CDR3 is TGTGCCAGCAGTCCTTTCCCTGCGGGAGGAGGGGGTGAGCAGTTCTTC. This codes for CASSPFPAGGGGEQFF. The chain joins TRBV27 to TRBJ2-1; 8 bases align to TRBD2. Germline CDR1 reads MNHEY; CDR2 reads SMNVEV (reference sequence). This CDR3 is 16 amino acids long. Trimming cost V 5 bases and J 9 bases; bases outside gene matches: 15.

This clonotype was counted between two and nine times. The chain recombines TRBV28 with TRBJ1-3; TRBD1 might be the D (5 bases). V dropped 6 bases and J dropped 2 bases, with 14 bases sitting between them. The CDR3 runs 15 residues. Per germline, CDR1 MDHEN and CDR2 SYDVKM. CDR3 bases: TGTGCCAGCAGACCACCAGGGCGGACTGGAAACACCATATATTTT. Protein product: CASRPPGRTGNTIYF. The variable domain in full, completed from reference TRBV28 and TRBJ1-3, reads DVKVTQSSRYLVKRTGEKVFLECVQDMDHENMFWYRQDPGLGLRLIYFSYDVKMKEKGDIPEGYSVSREKKERFSLILESASTNQTSMYLCASRPPGRTGNTIYFGEGSWLTVV.

This clonotype was picked up a small number of times. The V gene is TRBV7-8, the J gene TRBJ2-3; D is unclear. Germline-derived CDR1 and CDR2 are SGHVS and FQNEAQ. V dropped 1 base and J dropped 5 bases, with 16 bases sitting between them. The CDR3 extends over 16 amino acids. CDR3 coding DNA: TGTGCCAGCAGCTTAGATGGCCGCCCTGGTGGAGATACGCAGTATTTT. Amino acids: CASSLDGRPGGDTQYF.